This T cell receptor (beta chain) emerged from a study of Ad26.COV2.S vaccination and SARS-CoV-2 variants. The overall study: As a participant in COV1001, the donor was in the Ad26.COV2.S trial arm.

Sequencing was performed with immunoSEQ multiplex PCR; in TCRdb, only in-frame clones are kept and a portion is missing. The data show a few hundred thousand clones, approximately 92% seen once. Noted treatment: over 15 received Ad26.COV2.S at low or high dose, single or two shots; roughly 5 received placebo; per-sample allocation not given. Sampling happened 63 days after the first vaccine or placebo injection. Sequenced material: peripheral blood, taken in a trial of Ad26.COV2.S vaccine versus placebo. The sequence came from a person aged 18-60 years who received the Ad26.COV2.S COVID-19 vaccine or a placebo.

The CDR3 DNA reads TGCGCCAGCAGTGAACCCAGTTGGGGCGTTACAGATACGCAGTATTTT. Its protein is CASSEPSWGVTDTQYF. This chain joins TRBV10-1 and TRBJ2-3, with D possibly matching TRBD1 (5 bases). Germline V lookup: CDR1 WNHNN, CDR2 SYGVQD (reference sequence). The CDR3 is 16 residues long. The V end lost 3 bases, the J end lost 3 bases, and 16 bases lay between the germline ends.